Listed below are T cell receptor beta chains from one sample, sequenced in a study of regulatory T cells in long-lasting Graves disease. One entry per CDR3 protein, called by TCRdb with MiXCR from the multiplex PCR reads. There are hundreds of thousands of distinct CDR3 sequences in the sample; around 15% occur only once, and roughly 25% lies in the top ten. The same data also contributed to another study, on T cells in Graves' hyperthyroidism and ophthalmopathy.

The specimen comprised peripheral blood mononuclear cells (PBMCs), sampled at new diagnosis, from a patient treated with antithyroid drugs. These receptors all come from a woman aged 35-65 years with Graves disease. Both conserved end residues are part of each CDR3. D genes are given only for firm matches. Expanded clones are given a class, and other clones once, few, many or no size at all.

V	D	length	size	J	CDR3	DNA
TRBV18	NA	14	many	TRBJ1-6	CASSPSAGGDHLHF	TGTGCCAGCTCACCTTCCGCGGGGGGGGATCACCTCCACTTT
TRBV5-1	TRBD1	15	many	TRBJ2-3	CASSPGQGHTDTQYF	TGCGCCAGCAGCCCAGGACAGGGGCACACAGATACGCAGTATTTT
TRBV19	NA	14	NA	TRBJ2-3	CASSLDKATDTQYF	TGTGCCAGTTCCTTGGACAAAGCCACAGATACGCAGTATTTT
TRBV28	NA	14	many	TRBJ1-4	CASSSPGLSEKLFF	TGTGCCAGCAGTTCTCCGGGATTAAGCGAAAAACTGTTTTTT
TRBV19	TRBD1	16	once	TRBJ2-1	CASSIVHRGAYNEQFF	TGTGCCAGTAGTATAGTCCACAGGGGGGCCTACAATGAGCAGTTCTTC
TRBV12-5	NA	15	many	TRBJ1-5	CASGSFDREDQPQHF	TGTGCTAGTGGTTCGTTCGACCGTGAGGATCAGCCCCAGCATTTT
TRBV3-1	NA	11	many	TRBJ1-2	CASSVRGGYTF	TGTGCCAGCAGCGTCAGGGGAGGCTACACCTTC
TRBV3-1	NA	13	NA	TRBJ2-7	CASSPGRTYGQYF	TGTGCCAGCAGCCCGGGACGGACCTACGGGCAGTACTTC
TRBV3-1	NA	13	many	TRBJ1-1	CASSLETRTEAFF	TGTGCCAGCAGCCTGGAAACGCGGACTGAAGCTTTCTTT
TRBV7-8	NA	11	many	TRBJ1-1	CASGGNTEAFF	TGTGCCAGCGGAGGGAACACTGAAGCTTTCTTT
TRBV19	NA	13	NA	TRBJ1-1	CASMSGFYTEAFF	TGTGCCAGTATGTCGGGATTTTACACTGAAGCTTTCTTT
TRBV4-1	TRBD1	15	NA	TRBJ1-2	CASSPRTGWSDGYTF	TGCGCCAGCAGCCCGAGGACAGGGTGGTCTGATGGCTACACCTTC
TRBV30	NA	11	NA	TRBJ2-5	CAWSALEAQYF	TGTGCCTGGAGTGCACTAGAGGCCCAGTACTTC
TRBV25-1	NA	12	NA	TRBJ2-7	CASSEVGKEQYF	TGTGCCAGCAGTGAGGTAGGCAAGGAGCAGTACTTC
TRBV12-3/TRBV12-4	TRBD1	14	NA	TRBJ1-1	CASKPGQGTLEAFF	TGTGCCAGCAAACCGGGACAGGGGACCCTTGAAGCTTTCTTT
TRBV27	NA	13	NA	TRBJ2-7	CASSFDRSYEQYF	TGTGCCAGCAGTTTTGACAGATCCTACGAGCAGTACTTC
TRBV19	TRBD1	13	NA	TRBJ1-5	CASGPTGDRPQHF	TGTGCCAGTGGGCCGACAGGGGACCGGCCCCAGCATTTT
TRBV5-6	NA	12	NA	TRBJ1-2	CASSSISGSYTF	TGTGCCAGCAGCTCGATATCGGGGAGCTACACCTTC
TRBV20-1	TRBD2	13	few	TRBJ2-5	CSAHSREGGTQYF	TGCAGTGCTCACTCGCGGGAGGGGGGGACCCAGTACTTC
TRBV12-5	NA	16	NA	TRBJ1-3	CASGLVQGHQGNTIYF	TGTGCTAGTGGTTTGGTACAGGGACACCAAGGAAACACCATATATTTT
TRBV19	TRBD2	16	NA	TRBJ2-3	CASSTQLADYTDTQYF	TGTGCCAGTAGTACCCAACTAGCGGATTACACAGATACGCAGTATTTT
TRBV6-1	NA	13	many	TRBJ1-1	CASSTWDGTEAFF	TGTGCCAGCAGTACCTGGGACGGCACTGAAGCTTTCTTT
TRBV6-2/TRBV6-3	NA	15	NA	TRBJ2-1	CASSSGFQIENEQFF	TGTGCCAGCAGTTCCGGGTTCCAGATTGAGAATGAGCAGTTCTTC
TRBV19	NA	13	many	TRBJ1-5	CASTSGGYQPQHF	NA
TRBV11-2	TRBD1	16	many	TRBJ1-5	CASSLGQAYSNQPQHF	TGTGCCAGCAGCTTGGGACAGGCCTATAGCAATCAGCCCCAGCATTTT
TRBV19	NA	16	NA	TRBJ2-3	CASLGGGHPTPDTQYF	TGTGCCAGTTTGGGGGGGGGACACCCAACACCAGATACGCAGTATTTT
TRBV20-1	NA	15	many	TRBJ2-1	CSARDRAGLDNEQFF	TGCAGTGCTAGAGATCGCGCAGGGCTAGACAATGAGCAGTTCTTC
TRBV20-1	NA	13	NA	TRBJ2-1	CSATGKAYNEQFF	TGCAGTGCTACGGGGAAGGCCTACAATGAGCAGTTCTTC
TRBV5-1	NA	15	many	TRBJ2-1	CASSLTGNFFNEQFF	TGCGCCAGCAGCTTGACAGGGAATTTCTTCAATGAGCAGTTCTTC
TRBV6-1	NA	11	many	TRBJ1-2	CASSHGGGYTF	TGTGCCAGCAGCCATGGTGGTGGCTACACCTTC
TRBV20-1	TRBD2	15	few	TRBJ2-5	CSAGGLAGSQETQYF	TGCAGTGCCGGAGGGCTAGCGGGGAGCCAAGAGACCCAGTACTTC
TRBV30	NA	13	many	TRBJ1-2	CAWSHTWKDGYTF	TGTGCCTGGAGCCACACTTGGAAGGATGGCTACACCTTC
TRBV15	TRBD2	17	NA	TRBJ2-1	CATSRDSSGWGYNEQFF	TGTGCCACCAGCAGAGATAGTAGCGGGTGGGGTTACAATGAGCAGTTCTTC
TRBV11-2	NA	14	many	TRBJ1-6	CASSRDFSNSPLHF	TGTGCCAGCAGCCGGGACTTCAGCAATTCACCCCTCCACTTT
TRBV2	NA	15	NA	TRBJ2-5	CASNSRQGLQETQYF	TGTGCCAGCAACAGCCGACAAGGGCTTCAAGAGACCCAGTACTTC
TRBV9	NA	14	NA	TRBJ1-2	CASSVAWGGYGYTF	TGTGCCAGCAGCGTAGCATGGGGGGGCTATGGCTACACCTTC
TRBV27	NA	14	many	TRBJ2-1	CASRVGRPYNEQFF	TGTGCCAGTCGCGTCGGGCGACCCTACAATGAGCAGTTCTTC
TRBV27	NA	17	NA	TRBJ2-7	CASSLFGGIGQPYEQYF	TGTGCCAGCAGTTTATTCGGTGGAATAGGACAGCCCTACGAGCAGTACTTC
TRBV13	NA	13	NA	TRBJ2-7	CASSWDKAYEQYF	TGTGCCAGCAGCTGGGACAAGGCATACGAGCAGTACTTC
TRBV4-2	NA	15	few	TRBJ2-7	CASSQEGGIGDEQYF	TGTGCCAGCAGCCAAGAGGGGGGAATAGGCGACGAGCAGTACTTC
TRBV2	NA	13	many	TRBJ1-1	CAGGRAANTEAFF	TGTGCCGGCGGCAGGGCAGCGAACACTGAAGCTTTCTTT
TRBV12-3/TRBV12-4	NA	13	many	TRBJ1-1	CASSFGYGTEAFF	TGTGCCAGCAGTTTTGGGTACGGCACTGAAGCTTTCTTT
TRBV2	TRBD1	14	many	TRBJ2-7	CASTDRGLSYEQYF	TGTGCCAGCACCGACAGGGGTTTATCCTACGAGCAGTACTTC
TRBV19	NA	13	NA	TRBJ1-2	CAVRDIDYYGYTF	TGTGCCGTCCGGGATATCGACTACTATGGCTACACCTTC
TRBV6-2/TRBV6-3	TRBD2	16	NA	TRBJ2-5	CASSERTSGGRETQYF	TGTGCCAGCAGTGAAAGGACTAGCGGGGGACGAGAGACCCAGTACTTC
TRBV6-2/TRBV6-3	NA	12	few	TRBJ2-7	CASSYWGEDQYF	TGTGCCAGCAGTTATTGGGGGGAGGATCAGTACTTC
TRBV4-1	NA	17	NA	TRBJ2-7	CASSQDAGQAGGYEQYF	TGCGCCAGCAGCCAAGACGCTGGGCAGGCTGGTGGGTACGAGCAGTACTTC
TRBV18	NA	14	many	TRBJ1-2	CASSPPSKNYGYTF	TGTGCCAGCTCACCACCTAGCAAGAACTATGGCTACACCTTC
TRBV6-2/TRBV6-3	NA	14	many	TRBJ1-2	CASTLRGDNYGYTF	TGTGCCAGCACCCTGAGAGGGGATAACTATGGCTACACCTTC
TRBV28	NA	16	many	TRBJ2-3	CASSPGLSPEVDTQYF	TGTGCCAGCAGTCCCGGACTATCCCCCGAAGTAGATACGCAGTATTTT
TRBV2	NA	13	many	TRBJ1-5	CASSLTLNQPQHF	TGTGCCAGCAGCTTGACGTTGAATCAGCCCCAGCATTTT